Listed below are T cell receptor beta chains from one sample, sequenced in a study of human T cells and chemical hapten exposure. TCRdb reanalysed the RACE reads using MiXCR and keeps one entry per CDR3 protein. The table lists around 250,000 distinct CDR3 sequences, about 9.4% of them singletons, with 2% to 2.5% in the top ten. This specimen consisted of whole blood, obtained in connection with sensitization to the hapten diphenylcyclopropenone (DPC). The receptors shown here come from a woman between 35 and 50 years old with alopecia areata. Some clones in this sample may be carry-over from other donors' samples. The CDR3 runs from the conserved cysteine through the conserved F or W. Each record gives: clone size, V gene, J gene, CDR3 length, D gene, CDR3 DNA, CDR3 protein. The D gene is left open where the match is weak. Clone size appears in some rows only: once, few, many, or a class for an expanded clone.

>many|TRBV28|TRBJ2-7|13|.
TGTGCCAGCATCCCCGCGTTGGGGGGCGAGCAGTACTTC
CASIPALGGEQYF
>few|TRBV29-1|TRBJ1-2|14|TRBD1
TGCAGCGTTGATGTCGACAGGGGGCATCGGGGCTACACCTTC
CSVDVDRGHRGYTF
>few|TRBV7-2|TRBJ2-2|13|.
TGTGCCAGCAGGCCACAGGGCACCGGGGAGCTGTTTTTT
CASRPQGTGELFF
>.|TRBV6-2/TRBV6-3|TRBJ2-5|15|TRBD2
TGTGCCAGCAGCACGACTAGCGGGAGTGCCCCGACCCAGTACTTC
CASSTTSGSAPTQYF
>.|TRBV5-1|TRBJ2-5|15|.
TGCGCCAGCAGCGTGATGGATTCGAGAGAAGAGACCCAGTACTTC
CASSVMDSREETQYF
>few|TRBV6-2/TRBV6-3|TRBJ1-6|17|.
TGTGCCAGCAGCCACGGGCAGTCGAGCTCCTATAATTCACCCCTCCACTTT
CASSHGQSSSYNSPLHF
>.|TRBV20-1|TRBJ2-3|14|TRBD2
TGCAGTGCCCTGACGGGACTAGGCACAGATACGCAGTATTTT
CSALTGLGTDTQYF
>.|TRBV4-3|TRBJ2-1|16|TRBD2
TGCGCCAGCAGCCAAGATAGGAGCGGGAGCTGGAATGAGCAGTTCTTC
CASSQDRSGSWNEQFF
>few|TRBV6-5|TRBJ2-7|14|TRBD1
TGTGCCAGCAGTCCCGGACAGGGAACCTACGAGCAGTACTTC
CASSPGQGTYEQYF
>few|TRBV6-1|TRBJ2-3|17|TRBD2
TGTGCCAGCAGCGGAAGGACTCTAGCGGGCCCCACAGATACGCAGTATTTT
CASSGRTLAGPTDTQYF
>.|TRBV3-1|TRBJ1-2|17|TRBD1
TGTGCCAGCAGCCCCCTTGTGGGGCAGGGGGTCGGCTATGGCTACACCTTC
CASSPLVGQGVGYGYTF
>many|TRBV28|TRBJ1-2|13|.
TGTGCCAGCAGTCGTCTCAAGGGCTATGGCTACACCTTC
CASSRLKGYGYTF
>.|TRBV7-3|TRBJ2-1|15|TRBD2
TGTGCCAGCAGCAATCTAGCGGGCCGTTACAATGAGCAGTTCTTC
CASSNLAGRYNEQFF